In this sample, the clone carrying this TCR beta chain turned up once. Antigen: not known. This entry is derived from a study of cytomegalovirus exposure and HLA in healthy donors. Findings of the study overall: Later, an analysis found that common viral pathogens appeared to be linked with several of the most significant clusters. Most subjects had HLA-A and HLA-B alleles reportedly predicted accurately by TCR beta sequences. Evidence from a later analysis indicated that most CMV-associated TCR beta chains looked HLA-restricted. Testing in vitro showed a few CMV-associated chains specific for CMV antigens.

PCR employed 60 Vbeta and 13 Jbeta primers. Here immunoSEQ multiplex PCR was the method, and the copy in TCRdb shows in-frame clones only, minus some. The repertoire holds roughly 200,000 clones, with 65% to 85% as singletons. Sequencing was performed on PBMCs. The receptor's source is a man aged 50-60 years in good health and CMV-seronegative.

DNA for the CDR3: TGTGCCAGCAGTCGAGCGGGATGGGTTGATACGCAGTATTTT. It specifies CASSRAGWVDTQYF. The V gene is TRBV27, the J gene TRBJ2-3, with TRBD2 identical over 7 bases. The CDR3 runs to 14 residues. Germline CDR1 MNHEY, CDR2 SMNVEV (reference sequence). V gave up 5 bases and J gave up 6 bases; unmatched junction bases: 8.